This TCR beta chain was recorded in a study of T cell responses to AZD1222 COVID-19 vaccine. V trimming: 6 bases; J trimming: 0 bases; junction bases outside the gene matches: 9. Germline lookup yields CDR1 MNHEY and CDR2 SMNVEV (reference sequence). The CDR3 consists of 17 residues. This clone was detected a few times. Repertoires were generated with immunoSEQ multiplex PCR, while TCRdb's copy carries only in-frame clones and drops some. The sample contains under 150,000 clones, roughly 92% of which appear only once. Specimen: peripheral blood, collected 28 days after the second AZD1222 dose. The genes are TRBV27 and TRBJ1-3, with 9 bases lining up with TRBD1. The TCR originated in an adult who received the AZD1222 COVID-19 vaccine. CDR3: CASRALQGAPSGNTIYF. In nucleotides, the CDR3 is TGTGCCAGCAGAGCCTTACAGGGGGCTCCCTCTGGAAACACCATATATTTT.